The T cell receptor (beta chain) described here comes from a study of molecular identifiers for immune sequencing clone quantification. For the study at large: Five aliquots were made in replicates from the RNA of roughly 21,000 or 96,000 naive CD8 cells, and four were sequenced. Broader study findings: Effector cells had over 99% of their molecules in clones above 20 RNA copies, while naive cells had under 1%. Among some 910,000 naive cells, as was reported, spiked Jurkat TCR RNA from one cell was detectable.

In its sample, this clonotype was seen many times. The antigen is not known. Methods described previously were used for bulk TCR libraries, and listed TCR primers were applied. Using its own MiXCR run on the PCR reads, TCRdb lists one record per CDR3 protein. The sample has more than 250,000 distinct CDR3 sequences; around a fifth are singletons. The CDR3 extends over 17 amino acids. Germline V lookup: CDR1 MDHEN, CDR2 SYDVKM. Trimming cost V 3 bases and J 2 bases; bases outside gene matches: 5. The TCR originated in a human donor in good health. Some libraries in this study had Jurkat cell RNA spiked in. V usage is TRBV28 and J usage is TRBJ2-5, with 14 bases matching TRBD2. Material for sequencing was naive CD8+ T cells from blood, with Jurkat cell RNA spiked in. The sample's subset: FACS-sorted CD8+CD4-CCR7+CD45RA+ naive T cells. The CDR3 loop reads CASSLEGLAGAQETQYF. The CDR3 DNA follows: TGTGCCAGCAGTTTGGAGGGACTAGCGGGAGCTCAAGAGACCCAGTACTTC.